This entry concerns a single TCR beta chain. V lost 1 base and J lost 8, with 5 bases in between. This CDR3 has 11 residues. CDR1 is SGHAT and CDR2 is FQNNGV in the germline V gene. This sample was taken from a study of CD8+ T cells in alopecia areata. Whole-study context: Treatment comprised oral tofacitinib, 5 to 10 mg twice daily, in treated patients.

Investigators isolated RNA and reverse transcribed it into cDNA to act as the sequencing template. Here immunoSEQ multiplex PCR was the method, and the copy in TCRdb shows in-frame clones only, minus some. The table lists around 160,000 clones, 75% to 90% of them singletons. Specimen: CD8+ T cells sorted from blood, collected at week 0. The TCR was taken from a human donor with alopecia areata. The chain uses TRBV11-2 and TRBJ1-1, with D maybe TRBD1 (5 bases). The CDR3: CASSLGQEAFF. For the CDR3, the DNA is TGTGCCAGCAGCTTAGGACAGGAAGCTTTCTTT. Supplemented by reference TRBV11-2 and TRBJ1-1, the full variable domain reads EAGVAQSPRYKIIEKRQSVAFWCNPISGHATLYWYQQILGQGPKLLIQFQNNGVVDDSQLPKDRFSAERLKGVDSTLKIQPAKLEDSAVYLCASSLGQEAFFGQGTRLTVV.